This is a list of T cell receptor beta chains from one sample in a study of PD-1 blockade in classical Hodgkin lymphoma. The method was immunoSEQ multiplex PCR; TCRdb's version includes in-frame clones alone and lacks a portion of them. The sample lists some 9,500 clones, over 65% seen once, with around 9.6% in the top ten. The source was CD8+ T cells from blood, collected before the fourth cycle of nivolumab. The receptors here all came from a human donor with classical Hodgkin lymphoma. Both conserved end residues are part of each CDR3. The order of the fields is V gene, J gene, clone size, D gene, CDR3 protein, CDR3 DNA. The D gene is left open where the match is weak. Clone size appears in some rows only: once, few, many, or a class for an expanded clone.

TRBV9	TRBJ2-7	few	NA	CASSVVTETTPLGHF	TGTGCCAGCAGCGTAGTCACCGAAACGACCCCACTTGGCCACTTC
TRBV28	TRBJ2-7	few	NA	CASTLETDPFEQYF	TGTGCCAGCACCTTGGAGACAGACCCTTTCGAGCAGTACTTC
TRBV5-1	TRBJ2-3	NA	NA	CASSSSTDTQYF	TGCGCCAGCAGCTCCTCTACAGATACGCAGTATTTT
TRBV5-1	TRBJ2-7	NA	NA	CASSFFETPQEQYF	TGCGCCAGCAGCTTTTTCGAGACGCCGCAAGAGCAGTACTTC
TRBV7-8	TRBJ2-5	NA	TRBD1	CASSPTYMDGTGQETQYF	TGTGCCAGCAGCCCAACCTACATGGACGGGACAGGGCAAGAGACCCAGTACTTC
TRBV4-2	TRBJ2-3	NA	NA	CASSQDGTSRTSTDTQYF	TGTGCCAGCAGCCAAGATGGGACATCCAGAACCAGCACAGATACGCAGTATTTT
TRBV12-2	TRBJ1-4	NA	NA	CASRLAWGVGGEKLFF	TGTGCAAGTCGCTTAGCGTGGGGGGTTGGTGGGGAAAAACTGTTTTTT
TRBV4-1	TRBJ1-1	once	NA	CASSVVGLVNTEAFF	TGCGCCAGCAGCGTCGTGGGGCTAGTGAACACTGAAGCTTTCTTT
TRBV11-2	TRBJ2-7	NA	TRBD1	CASSLGDSPTYEQYF	TGTGCCAGCAGCTTAGGGGACAGTCCGACCTACGAGCAGTACTTC
TRBV11-1	TRBJ2-2	NA	NA	CASSFHRTLTTGELFF	TGTGCCAGCAGCTTCCATAGGACCCTGACCACCGGGGAGCTGTTTTTT
TRBV4-2	TRBJ1-1	NA	NA	CASSQEGRFGDEAFF	TGTGCCAGCAGCCAAGAAGGCCGATTTGGAGATGAAGCTTTCTTT
TRBV4-2	TRBJ2-1	once	NA	CASSPQGGGHEQFF	TGTGCCAGCAGCCCTCAAGGTGGCGGGCATGAGCAGTTCTTC
TRBV5-1	TRBJ2-1	NA	NA	CASSPGARVGNEQFF	TGCGCCAGCAGCCCGGGAGCTCGAGTGGGTAATGAGCAGTTCTTC
TRBV18	TRBJ1-1	NA	NA	CASSPPGRSTEAFF	TGTGCCAGCTCACCACCCGGCAGATCCACTGAAGCTTTCTTT
TRBV7-8	TRBJ2-7	NA	NA	CASSLDGRSYEQYF	TGTGCCAGCAGCTTAGATGGCAGGAGCTACGAGCAGTACTTC
TRBV9	TRBJ2-3	NA	TRBD2	CASSVGGGRSVDTQYF	TGTGCCAGCAGCGTGGGGGGCGGGAGGAGTGTAGATACGCAGTATTTT
TRBV6-1	TRBJ2-3	NA	TRBD1	CASSPAGTGTDTQYF	TGTGCCAGCAGCCCCGCGGGGACAGGAACAGATACGCAGTATTTT
TRBV28	TRBJ1-1	NA	NA	CASSLQGENTEAFF	TGTGCCAGCAGTTTGCAGGGTGAGAACACTGAAGCTTTCTTT